A single sample is the source of the 31 T cell receptor beta chains below, sequenced in a study of blood T cell repertoires in COVID-19. Profiled with immunoSEQ multiplex PCR; TCRdb holds only in-frame clones, not every one. Among roughly 250,000 clones, 75% to 90% were seen once, and the ten largest hold around 0.84%. Sequencing was performed on peripheral blood. All receptors derive from a man younger than 45 with acute or convalescent COVID-19.

V usage is TRBV12-3 or TRBV12-4 and J usage is TRBJ2-5, with a possible D match to TRBD1 (6 bases). The V end was cut by 7 bases, the J end by 7 bases, with 13 bases between. The CDR3 runs 12 residues. This CDR3 reads CASTRTEGTQYF. The CDR3 DNA sequence: TGTGCCAGCACCCGGACAGAAGGGACCCAGTACTTC.

The CDR3 is CASSQVAWETQYF. The CDR3 DNA reads TGTGCCAGCAGCCAAGTAGCGTGGGAGACCCAGTACTTC. The chain carries TRBV3-1 (or the pseudogene TRBV3-2) and TRBJ2-5; tentatively, D is TRBD2 (5 bases). CDR3 size: 13 residues. Trimming took off 1 base at V and 5 bases at J, with 8 bases between the two ends. CDR1 and CDR2 (germline): LGHDT, YNNKEL (reference sequence).

The genes are TRBV19 and TRBJ1-5; 10 nucleotides line up with TRBD1. The CDR3 runs 13 residues. V was pared by 6 bases and J by 5 bases, with 1 base of the junction left unmatched. Germline V gene sequence: CDR1 LNHDA, CDR2 SQIVND (reference sequence). In DNA form, the CDR3 reads TGTGCCAGTAGGGACAGGGGGTATCAGCCCCAGCATTTT. It specifies CASRDRGYQPQHF.

This chain uses TRBV7-6 with TRBJ2-5, with 13 bases that match TRBD2. The CDR3 sequence is 20 residues long. The germline V gene has CDR1 SGHVS and CDR2 FNYEAQ. V shed 4 bases, J shed 2 bases, and the junction held 16 bases outside the gene matches. The CDR3 here is CASSSHHPTSGRTIQETQYF. The CDR3 DNA is TGTGCCAGCAGCTCCCACCACCCGACTAGCGGGAGGACAATACAAGAGACCCAGTACTTC.

J is TRBJ1-5 and V is TRBV30; TRBD1 aligns across 8 bases. The CDR3 length is 13 residues. CDR1 GTSNPN and CDR2 SVGIG come from the germline V gene (reference sequence). V lost 4 bases, J lost 7 bases, and 6 bases stayed unmatched. CDR3 in DNA: TGTGCCTGGACGATGGCAGGGGGCCAGCCCCAGCATTTT. Amino acids: CAWTMAGGQPQHF.

A single count supports this clone. This chain joins TRBV5-1 and TRBJ1-1; 7 nucleotides align to TRBD1. The V and J ends lost 5 bases and 6 bases, in that order; junction bases with no gene match: 4. The CDR3 has 12 residues. Germline-derived CDR1 and CDR2 are SGHRS and YFSETQ. CDR3 DNA: TGCGCCAGCAGGTACACAGGGGCTGAAGCTTTCTTT. This sequence encodes CASRYTGAEAFF.

The rearrangement links TRBV19 to TRBJ2-2; no firm D call. CDR3 length: 14 amino acids. V was clipped by 3 bases and J by 0 bases, with 5 bases between them. Germline CDR1 LNHDA, CDR2 SQIVND (reference sequence). The CDR3 is CASSMSANTGELFF. DNA of the CDR3: TGTGCCAGTAGTATGAGTGCGAACACCGGGGAGCTGTTTTTT.

The rearrangement joins TRBV30 to TRBJ1-1; D is uncertain. Trimming removed 1 base from V and 1 base from J, with 10 bases in between. CDR3 length equals 14 residues. CDR1 GTSNPN and CDR2 SVGIG come from the germline V gene (reference sequence). CDR3 DNA sequence: TGTGCCTGGAGTGCTCGACGGAGGAACACTGAAGCTTTCTTT. Translated, it gives CAWSARRRNTEAFF.

V is TRBV6-5 and J is TRBJ1-1; D not certain. The V gene lost 7 bases and the J gene lost 4 bases, with 13 bases spanning the gap. CDR3 length: 13 residues. Germline CDR1 is MNHEY and CDR2 is SVGAGI. In DNA, the CDR3 is TGTGCCAGCATTAGAGAGAGGTCCACTGAAGCTTTCTTT. It encodes CASIRERSTEAFF.

This chain connects TRBV7-3 to TRBJ2-2; D is possibly TRBD1 (6 bases). V lost 5 bases to trimming and J lost 4 bases, with 14 bases between them. CDR1 and CDR2 from the germline V gene are SGHTA and FQGTGA. The CDR3 totals 15 residues. CDR3 bases: TGTGCCAGCAGCCGGGACACGGGTTCCACCGGGGAGCTGTTTTTT. Protein sequence: CASSRDTGSTGELFF.

The gene calls are TRBV2 and TRBJ2-1; no clear D. V was shortened by 2 bases and J by 4 bases, with 3 bases between the two germline ends. The CDR3 is made up of 12 amino acids. CDR1 and CDR2 from the germline V gene are SNHLY and FYNNEI. For the CDR3, the DNA is TGTGCCAGCAGTGAACAGTACAATGAGCAGTTCTTC. It codes for CASSEQYNEQFF.

CDR3 sequence (DNA): TGTGCCAGCAGCTTAGGTTCCCCAGAAAACTACTACACCTTC. Residues: CASSLGSPENYYTF. The V call is TRBV7-9, the J call TRBJ1-2; D not resolved. CDR3 length: 14 amino acids. Germline V gene data show CDR1 as SEHNR and CDR2 as FQNEAQ (reference sequence). The germline V and J ends were trimmed by 1 base and 10 bases, with 16 bases remaining between them.

This sequence joins TRBV28 and TRBJ1-2; 7 positions match TRBD1. V shed 10 bases, J shed 5 bases, and the junction held 7 bases outside the gene matches. This CDR3 contains 12 residues. Germline CDR1 is MDHEN and CDR2 is SYDVKM. In nucleotides, the CDR3 is TGTGCCACCCAGGACAGGCCTTATGGCTACACCTTC. Amino acid sequence: CATQDRPYGYTF.

The CDR3 protein is CASSRGHSTEAFF. CDR3 DNA sequence: TGTGCCAGTAGTCGTGGACACTCCACTGAAGCTTTCTTT. The rearrangement joins TRBV19 to TRBJ1-1, with D perhaps matching TRBD1 (5 bases). This CDR3 has 13 residues. V was shortened by 5 bases and J by 4 bases, with 11 bases between the two germline ends. The germline V gene encodes CDR1 LNHDA and CDR2 SQIVND (reference sequence).

J is TRBJ1-1 and V is TRBV7-9; TRBD1 aligns across 7 bases. This CDR3 contains 15 residues. V lost 6 bases to trimming and J lost 7 bases; unmatched junction nucleotides: 14. Germline V lookup: CDR1 SEHNR, CDR2 FQNEAQ (reference sequence). CDR3 in amino acids: CASSFNRGDIVEAFF. CDR3 coding DNA: TGTGCCAGCAGTTTTAACAGGGGAGACATAGTTGAAGCTTTCTTT.

The chain combines TRBV9 with TRBJ2-2; unclear D gene. CDR3 length equals 17 residues. The V end lost 0 bases, the J end lost 0 bases, and 12 bases lay between the germline ends. Germline-derived CDR1 and CDR2 are SGDLS and YYNGEE. The CDR3 DNA sequence: TGTGCCAGCAGCGTAGGCCAACTCCTTCCGAACACCGGGGAGCTGTTTTTT. It encodes CASSVGQLLPNTGELFF.

Turning to this clone: At the DNA level, this CDR3 is encoded by other sequences in the same sample as well. The genes are TRBV5-1 and TRBJ2-7; D ambiguous. V was clipped by 0 bases and J by 5 bases, with 9 bases between them. The germline V gene encodes CDR1 SGHRS and CDR2 YFSETQ. The CDR3 extends over 13 amino acids. The CDR3 sequence is CASSLVQVDEQYF. CDR3 DNA: TGCGCCAGCAGCTTGGTTCAGGTAGACGAGCAGTACTTC.

The chain combines TRBV19 with TRBJ2-5, with TRBD1 identical over 7 bases. The CDR3 extends over 14 amino acids. CDR1 and CDR2 from the germline V gene are LNHDA and SQIVND (reference sequence). V dropped 3 bases and J dropped 5; count of bases not matched to a gene: 6. The CDR3 loop is CASSIQTGPETQYF. The CDR3 nucleotides read TGTGCCAGTAGTATCCAGACAGGGCCGGAGACCCAGTACTTC.

The chain employs TRBV11-2 and TRBJ1-2, with D possibly being TRBD1 (6 bases). Deletions cut 4 bases from V and 2 bases from J, with 11 bases between. Germline values: CDR1 SGHAT, CDR2 FQNNGV. The CDR3 extends over 14 amino acids. The CDR3 sequence is CASSSPTGNYGYTF. CDR3 DNA sequence: TGTGCCAGCAGCTCTCCCACAGGGAACTATGGCTACACCTTC.

V usage is TRBV7-3 and J usage is TRBJ2-3; no clear D. The germline V gene encodes CDR1 SGHTA and CDR2 FQGTGA. The CDR3 contains 15 residues. Trimming left V 1 base short and J 0 bases short, with 8 bases between. The chain's CDR3 is CASSLNPRSTDTQYF. The CDR3 DNA follows: TGTGCCAGCAGCTTAAACCCCAGAAGCACAGATACGCAGTATTTT.

The rearrangement links TRBV6-6 to TRBJ1-6, with D unclear. V was trimmed by 6 bases and J by 7 bases, leaving 13 bases between them. Per germline, CDR1 MNHNY and CDR2 SVGAGI (reference sequence). This CDR3 contains 14 residues. In DNA form, the CDR3 reads TGTGCCAGCAGCTTTTTGGGAGGGAATTCACCCCTCCACTTT. Amino acid sequence: CASSFLGGNSPLHF.

CDR3 region: CASGASGGADTQYF. The DNA of the CDR3 is TGTGCTAGTGGTGCTAGCGGGGGGGCGGATACGCAGTATTTT. This chain links TRBV12-5 with TRBJ2-3; 12 bases are a match to TRBD2. Germline CDR1 LGHNT, CDR2 FRNRAP. CDR3 length: 14 residues. With V trimmed by 5 bases and J by 6 bases, 3 bases remained unmatched.

The rearrangement uses TRBV5-4 and TRBJ2-1, with TRBD1 matching 8 bases. Losses at the gene ends were 3 bases for V and 7 bases for J; bases not matched to a gene: 12. The CDR3 extends over 16 amino acids. The germline V gene encodes CDR1 SGHNT and CDR2 YYREEE (reference sequence). This chain's CDR3 is CASSSQSRDRRNEQFF. The CDR3 DNA follows: TGTGCCAGCAGCTCTCAGTCCCGGGACAGGAGAAATGAGCAGTTCTTC. Full variable domain (remainder filled in from reference TRBV5-4 and TRBJ2-1): ETGVTQSPTHLIKTRGQQVTLRCSSQSGHNTVSWYQQALGQGPQFIFQYYREEENGRGNFPPRFSGLQFPNYSSELNVNALELDDSALYLCASSSQSRDRRNEQFFGPGTRLTVL.

This clone was counted once. This chain connects TRBV5-1 to TRBJ1-3; D is uncertain. Germline CDR1 reads SGHRS; CDR2 reads YFSETQ. V was trimmed by 0 bases and J by 0 bases, leaving 13 bases between them. This CDR3 is built from 17 residues. Here the CDR3 reads CASSLGVMRSSGNTIYF. The DNA of the CDR3 is TGCGCCAGCAGCTTGGGAGTGATGAGGAGCTCTGGAAACACCATATATTTT.

V and J are TRBV18 and TRBJ1-1; D not resolved. Trimming pared 4 bases from V and 1 base from J, leaving 7 bases between. The CDR3 covers 13 residues. CDR1 is KGHSH and CDR2 is LQKENI in the germline V gene. CDR3 loop: CASSLAENTEAFF. CDR3 in DNA: TGTGCCAGCTCACTGGCGGAGAACACTGAAGCTTTCTTT.

J is TRBJ2-5 and V is TRBV5-5, with a weak D call TRBD1 (5 bases). Trimming left V 1 base short and J 4 bases short, with 11 bases between. Germline values: CDR1 SGHKS, CDR2 YYEKEE (reference sequence). The CDR3 loop spans 14 amino acids. The CDR3 loop is CASSLRQGIETQYF. The CDR3 DNA reads TGTGCCAGCAGCTTGAGGCAGGGCATAGAGACCCAGTACTTC.

The gene calls are TRBV28 and TRBJ1-1, with 9 bases matching TRBD1. Germline CDR1 is MDHEN and CDR2 is SYDVKM. V lost 5 bases and J lost 3; bases outside the gene matches: 7. This CDR3 has 15 residues. This CDR3 reads CASSLQGARDTEAFF. In nucleotides, the CDR3 is TGTGCCAGCAGTCTACAGGGGGCCCGAGACACTGAAGCTTTCTTT.

This clone showed up just a few times. The V gene is TRBV23-1, the J gene TRBJ1-5, with 9 bases aligning to TRBD1. TRBV23-1 is classed as an ORF, of uncertain function. Germline trimming cut 4 bases from V and 2 bases from J; bases unmatched to any gene: 3. The CDR3 has 15 residues. The CDR3 protein is CASSPRQGGNQPQHF. Written as DNA, the CDR3 is TGCGCCAGCAGTCCTCGACAGGGGGGCAATCAGCCCCAGCATTTT.

The chain joins TRBV4-1 to TRBJ1-4; TRBD1 matches 7 bases. The CDR3 covers 16 residues. Germline V gene sequence: CDR1 MGHRA, CDR2 YSYEKL. V lost 3 bases and J lost 6; bases outside the gene matches: 10. The CDR3: CASSQVTGVRDEKLFF. The CDR3 region has the DNA TGCGCCAGCAGCCAGGTTACAGGGGTACGGGATGAAAAACTGTTTTTT.

The table lists this clone with a count of one. The CDR3 nucleotides read TGCGCCAGCAGCCAAGTCCTCACTCTGGGCGACCAGGCCCAGTACTTC. This sequence encodes CASSQVLTLGDQAQYF. The V call is TRBV4-1, the J call TRBJ2-5, with D unresolved. The CDR3 sequence is 16 residues long. V lost 1 base and J lost 9, with 21 bases in between. Germline V gene lookup returns CDR1 MGHRA and CDR2 YSYEKL.

The chain has TRBV2 and TRBJ1-5; D call uncertain. In germline, CDR1 is SNHLY, CDR2 FYNNEI. Trimming pared 4 bases from V and 7 bases from J, leaving 5 bases between. The CDR3 contains 11 residues. The CDR3 nucleotides read TGTGCCAGCAGTGGAGGGCAGCCCCAGCATTTT. Its protein is CASSGGQPQHF. The entire variable domain, with the rest obtained from reference TRBV2 and TRBJ1-5, is as follows: EPEVTQTPSHQVTQMGQEVILRCVPISNHLYFYWYRQILGQKVEFLVSFYNNEISEKSEIFDDQFSVERPDGSNFTLKIRSTKLEDSAMYFCASSGGQPQHFGDGTRLSIL.